This T cell receptor beta chain originates from a study of patients and donors after allogeneic stem cell transplantation. Germline CDR1 and CDR2: MNHNY and SVGAGI (reference sequence). The CDR3 extends over 13 amino acids. The ends lost 7 bases at V and 7 bases at J; junction bases unmatched: 9. This clonotype was picked up many times. In TCRdb, the RT-PCR reads were re-called with MiXCR into one record per CDR3 protein. The table records fewer than 25,000 distinct CDR3 sequences, about 30% of them present only once. The sequence derives from a human donor who was either an allogeneic HSCT recipient or a stem cell or donor lymphocyte infusion donor (not recorded which). It is not recorded whose cells these are; they may come from a transplant donor. The rearrangement joins TRBV6-6 to TRBJ1-2, with 7 bases matching TRBD1. Sequenced material: blood, either unsorted or a sorted T cell fraction (not recorded which). CDR3 nucleotide sequence: TGTGCCAGCACCCTACAGGGGCCAGCTGGCTACACCTTC. Its protein is CASTLQGPAGYTF.